These 22 T cell receptor beta chains originate from one sample sequenced in a study of T cell repertoires in cytomegalovirus infection. Each CDR3 protein gets one entry after TCRdb re-called the reads with MiXCR. The data contain 200,000 to 250,000 distinct CDR3 sequences, around two fifths of them singletons. The antigens these receptors bind are not known. Sequenced material: CD8+ T cells from cultured PBMCs, taken from culture after CMV antigen stimulation. The receptor source for this set is a human donor in good health (CMV status not recorded). Some clones in this sample may be carry-over from other donors' samples.

This clonotype was counted only a few times. V usage is TRBV7-9 and J usage is TRBJ2-1, with D maybe TRBD2 (8 bases). Germline CDR1 is SEHNR and CDR2 is FQNEAQ (reference sequence). The CDR3 length is 18 residues. The V and J ends lost 5 bases and 2 bases respectively, with 22 bases between them. DNA for the CDR3: TGTGCCAGCAGCCCGGGACAGAGGACTAGCATGCCCTACAATGAGCAGTTCTTC. Amino acid sequence: CASSPGQRTSMPYNEQFF.

The chain carries TRBV11-3 and TRBJ1-2; possibly TRBD1 for D (5 bases). CDR3 length: 17 amino acids. The V end was cut by 1 base, the J end by 2 bases, with 17 bases between. Germline V gene sequence: CDR1 SGHNT, CDR2 YENEEA. The CDR3 DNA is TGTGCCAGCAGCTTAGTTGCCCCGGGGCAGGGCAACTATGGCTACACCTTC. Its translation: CASSLVAPGQGNYGYTF.

This clonotype showed up just a few times. J is TRBJ2-1 and V is TRBV28; a possible D gene is TRBD2 (6 bases). The CDR3 length is 19 residues. CDR1 is MDHEN, CDR2 SYDVKM, per germline. The V end was cut by 5 bases, the J end by 5 bases, with 28 bases between. The CDR3 protein is CASSPTVREIGSNNNEQFF. CDR3 nucleotides: TGTGCCAGCAGTCCCACGGTGCGGGAAATAGGGTCGAATAACAATGAGCAGTTCTTC.

The chain couples TRBV7-9 to TRBJ1-6; TRBD1 matches 11 bases. Germline lookup yields CDR1 SEHNR and CDR2 FQNEAQ (reference sequence). The V gene end was trimmed by 6 bases and the J gene end by 8 bases; junction bases not matched to a gene: 6. This CDR3 is built from 15 residues. CDR3 nucleotides: TGTGCCAGCAGACGGACAGGGGGCTTAGATTCACCCCTCCACTTT. Amino acids: CASRRTGGLDSPLHF. The complete variable domain, with remaining parts taken from reference TRBV7-9 and TRBJ1-6, reads DTGVSQNPRHKITKRGQNVTFRCDPISEHNRLYWYRQTLGQGPEFLTYFQNEAQLEKSRLLSDRFSAERPKGSFSTLEIQRTEQGDSAMYLCASRRTGGLDSPLHFGNGTRLTVT.

This clonotype turned up a few times. V usage is TRBV12-3 or TRBV12-4 and J usage is TRBJ1-1, with D perhaps TRBD1 (6 bases). This CDR3 has 16 residues. The V gene lost 1 base and the J gene lost 1 base, with 13 bases spanning the gap. In DNA form, the CDR3 reads TGTGCCAGCAGTTTAGATTTCCAGGGGCAGAACACTGAAGCTTTCTTT. This sequence encodes CASSLDFQGQNTEAFF.

This chain joins TRBV7-2 and TRBJ2-3, with TRBD1 identical over 7 bases. The CDR3 is 17 amino acids. The V gene end was trimmed by 5 bases and the J gene end by 1 base; junction bases not matched to a gene: 12. CDR1 is SGHTA and CDR2 is FQGNSA in the germline V gene. CDR3 amino acids: CASSPSLTGVGTDTQYF. Written as DNA, the CDR3 is TGTGCCAGCAGCCCCTCACTTACAGGGGTGGGCACAGATACGCAGTATTTT.

This clonotype was counted only a few times. The chain employs TRBV7-9 and TRBJ1-4; 8 bases map to TRBD1. CDR3 length equals 15 residues. V lost 5 bases and J lost 7; bases outside the gene matches: 9. Germline CDR1 is SEHNR and CDR2 is FQNEAQ (reference sequence). The CDR3 nucleotides read TGTGCCAGCAGCACTACAGGGGGAAGTGGTGAAAAACTGTTTTTT. Translated, it gives CASSTTGGSGEKLFF.

Only a few counts were recorded for this clonotype. The rearrangement uses TRBV7-3 and TRBJ2-3; the match to TRBD2 covers 9 bases. Germline V gives CDR1 SGHTA, CDR2 FQGTGA. The CDR3 consists of 16 residues. Trimming at V came to 2 bases and at J to 2 bases, leaving 5 bases not matched to a gene. CDR3 sequence reads: CASSLGVAGATDTQYF. CDR3 DNA sequence: TGTGCCAGCAGCTTAGGGGTAGCGGGGGCCACAGATACGCAGTATTTT.

V is TRBV7-4 and J is TRBJ2-2; 9 nucleotides align to TRBD2. Germline V lookup: CDR1 SGHVT, CDR2 SQSDAQ. The V gene end was trimmed by 3 bases and the J gene end by 1 base; junction bases not matched to a gene: 3. There are 16 residues in the CDR3. CDR3 in amino acids: CASSFASGVNTGELFF. CDR3 in DNA: TGTGCCAGCAGCTTCGCTAGCGGGGTGAACACCGGGGAGCTGTTTTTT.

This clonotype was observed many times. At one boundary the junction diverges from the germline segment, which might be a read error. V and J are TRBV7-7 and TRBJ2-1; TRBD2 matches at 12 bases. This CDR3 has 16 amino acids. Germline V lookup: CDR1 SSHAT, CDR2 FNYEAQ (reference sequence). CDR3 DNA: TGTGCTAGCAGTTATGGACTAGCGGGATATCATAATGAGCAGTTCTTC. Its protein product is CASSYGLAGYHNEQFF.

The chain has TRBV4-2 and TRBJ2-2, with TRBD1 matching 9 bases. The CDR3 loop spans 16 amino acids. V shed 4 bases, J shed 8 bases, and the junction held 11 bases outside the gene matches. CDR1 is LGHNA, CDR2 YNFKEQ, per germline. In DNA form, the CDR3 reads TGTGCCAGCAGCCTGAGGACAGGGGAGGTACCGGGGGAGCTGTTTTTT. Protein product: CASSLRTGEVPGELFF.

Only a few counts were recorded for this clonotype. The chain is built from TRBV27 and TRBJ1-2; the D is unclear. The CDR3 has 12 residues. Trimming pared 0 bases from V and 8 bases from J, leaving 7 bases between. Germline V CDR1 and CDR2: MNHEY, SMNVEV (reference sequence). The CDR3 DNA reads TGTGCCAGCAGTTTATCGGGCGGGGGCTACACCTTC. Amino acids: CASSLSGGGYTF.

The chain carries TRBV7-9 and TRBJ2-5; D ambiguous. Trimming cost V 5 bases and J 3 bases, with 16 bases left between them. There are 15 residues in the CDR3. Germline assignment: CDR1 SEHNR and CDR2 FQNEAQ (reference sequence). The CDR3 DNA sequence: TGTGCCAGCAGCGAGACGAGGAAAAGCGAAGAGACCCAGTACTTC. It translates to CASSETRKSEETQYF.

This clonotype was counted only a few times. The V gene is TRBV7-4, the J gene TRBJ1-5; TRBD1 might be the D (5 bases). The length of the CDR3 is 19 residues. Trimming cost V 5 bases and J 6 bases, with 29 bases left between them. Germline V lookup: CDR1 SGHVT, CDR2 SQSDAQ. This chain's CDR3 is CASSLTTWGTGGLAQPQHF. The CDR3 DNA sequence: TGTGCCAGCAGCCTCACGACTTGGGGTACGGGGGGGTTAGCTCAGCCCCAGCATTTT.

This clonotype appeared a few times. This sequence joins TRBV11-2 and TRBJ1-4; D not certain. Trimming stripped 1 base from V and 5 bases from J, with 11 bases between. Germline V lookup: CDR1 SGHAT, CDR2 FQNNGV. The CDR3 is 15 amino acids. CDR3 coding DNA: TGTGCCAGCAGCTTAGGTCCGGGGTTAAATGAAAAACTGTTTTTT. Translation: CASSLGPGLNEKLFF. The full variable domain, its missing parts supplied by reference TRBV11-2 and TRBJ1-4, is EAGVAQSPRYKIIEKRQSVAFWCNPISGHATLYWYQQILGQGPKLLIQFQNNGVVDDSQLPKDRFSAERLKGVDSTLKIQPAKLEDSAVYLCASSLGPGLNEKLFFGSGTQLSVL.

This clonotype was seen only a few times. The J gene is TRBJ2-7, the V gene TRBV12-3 or TRBV12-4; D gene ambiguous. This CDR3 has 13 amino acids. V was shortened by 3 bases and J by 3 bases, with 9 bases between the two germline ends. The CDR3 region has the DNA TGTGCCAGCAGTTTCTTTCCAGACTACGAGCAGTACTTC. Its translation is CASSFFPDYEQYF.

There are many counts of this clonotype. The V call is TRBV7-8, the J call TRBJ2-5; 10 positions agree with TRBD2. The CDR3 spans 15 residues. Germline assignment: CDR1 SGHVS and CDR2 FQNEAQ. V shed 6 bases, J shed 3 bases, and the junction held 7 bases outside the gene matches. The CDR3 reads CASSHRGLAKETQYF. In nucleotides, the CDR3 is TGTGCCAGCAGTCATCGGGGACTAGCGAAAGAGACCCAGTACTTC.

This clonotype was observed a handful of times. V is TRBV27 and J is TRBJ1-2; 8 bases are shared with TRBD1. The CDR3 loop spans 14 amino acids. V trimming: 5 bases; J trimming: 4 bases; junction bases outside the gene matches: 6. Per germline, CDR1 MNHEY and CDR2 SMNVEV (reference sequence). DNA for the CDR3: TGTGCCAGCAGTCACCAGGGGGCTGGCTATGGCTACACCTTC. This codes for CASSHQGAGYGYTF.

V is TRBV11-2 and J is TRBJ1-1, with 12 positions matching TRBD1. Germline CDR1 SGHAT, CDR2 FQNNGV. CDR3 length: 19 residues. J was trimmed by 1 base and V by 2 bases; bases with no gene match: 11. The CDR3 spells CASSLRGGDRGRKNTEAFF. The CDR3 coding sequence is TGTGCCAGCAGCTTAAGAGGGGGGGACAGGGGGCGGAAGAACACTGAAGCTTTCTTT.

This clonotype was found a few times. This chain links TRBV7-9 with TRBJ2-7, with TRBD1 matching over 11 bases. The CDR3 loop spans 16 amino acids. With V trimmed by 0 bases and J by 3 bases, 4 bases remained unmatched. The V gene's germline CDR1 is SEHNR and CDR2 FQNEAQ (reference sequence). The CDR3 region is CASSLAIGTGGYEQYF. DNA of the CDR3: TGTGCCAGCAGCTTAGCAATCGGGACAGGGGGCTACGAGCAGTACTTC.

The chain joins TRBV4-1 to TRBJ2-1; 11 positions match TRBD2. In germline, CDR1 is MGHRA, CDR2 YSYEKL. This CDR3 spans 16 amino acids. The ends lost 5 bases at V and 5 bases at J; junction bases unmatched: 8. CDR3 nucleotides: TGCGCCAGCAGCAGTACCGGGACTAGCGGTAACAATGAGCAGTTCTTC. Translated: CASSSTGTSGNNEQFF.

This clonotype showed up just a few times. The chain employs TRBV7-8 and TRBJ2-7, with D maybe TRBD2 (6 bases). V lost 6 bases and J lost 0, with 18 bases in between. The CDR3 loop spans 16 amino acids. The V gene's germline CDR1 is SGHVS and CDR2 FQNEAQ. CDR3 in DNA: TGTGCCAGCAGGTCCCCGCGGCGGGAAAGCTCCTACGAGCAGTACTTC. Amino acids: CASRSPRRESSYEQYF.